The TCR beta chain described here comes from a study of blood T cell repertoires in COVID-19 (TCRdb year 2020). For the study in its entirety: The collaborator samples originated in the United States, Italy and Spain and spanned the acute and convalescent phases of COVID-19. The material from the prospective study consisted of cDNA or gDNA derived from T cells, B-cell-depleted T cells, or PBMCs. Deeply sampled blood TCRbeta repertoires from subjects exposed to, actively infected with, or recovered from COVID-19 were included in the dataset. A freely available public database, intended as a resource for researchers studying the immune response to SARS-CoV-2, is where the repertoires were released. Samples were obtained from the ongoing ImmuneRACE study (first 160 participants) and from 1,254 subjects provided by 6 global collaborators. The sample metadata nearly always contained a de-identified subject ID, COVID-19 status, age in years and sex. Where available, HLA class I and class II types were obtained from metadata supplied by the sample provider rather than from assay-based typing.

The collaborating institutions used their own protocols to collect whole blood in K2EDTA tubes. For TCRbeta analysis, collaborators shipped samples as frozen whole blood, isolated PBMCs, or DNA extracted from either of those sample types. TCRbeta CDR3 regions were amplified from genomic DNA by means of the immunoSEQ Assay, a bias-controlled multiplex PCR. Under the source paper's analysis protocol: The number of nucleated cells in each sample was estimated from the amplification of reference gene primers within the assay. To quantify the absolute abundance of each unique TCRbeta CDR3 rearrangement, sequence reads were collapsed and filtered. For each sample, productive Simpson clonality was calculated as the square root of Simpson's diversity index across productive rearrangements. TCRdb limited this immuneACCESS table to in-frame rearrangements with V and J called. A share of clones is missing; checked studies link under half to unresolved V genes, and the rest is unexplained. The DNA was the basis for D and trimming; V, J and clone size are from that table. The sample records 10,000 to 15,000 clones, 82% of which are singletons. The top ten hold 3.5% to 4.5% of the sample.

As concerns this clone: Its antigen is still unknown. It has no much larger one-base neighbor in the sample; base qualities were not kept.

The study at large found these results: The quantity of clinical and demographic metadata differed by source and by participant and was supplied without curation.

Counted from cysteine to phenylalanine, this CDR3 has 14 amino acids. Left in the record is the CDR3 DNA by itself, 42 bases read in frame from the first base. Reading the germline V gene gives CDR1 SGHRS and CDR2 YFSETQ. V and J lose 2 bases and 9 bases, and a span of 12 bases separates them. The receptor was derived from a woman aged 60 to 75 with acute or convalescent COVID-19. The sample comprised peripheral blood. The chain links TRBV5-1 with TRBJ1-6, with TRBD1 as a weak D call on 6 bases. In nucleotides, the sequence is TGCGCCAGCAGCTTTTCTACAGGGAGTTCACCCCTCCACTTT. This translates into CASSFSTGSSPLHF.